These 17 T cell receptor beta chains were all obtained from the same sample, sequenced in a study of OX40 agonist ivuxolimab in advanced cancers. Library construction relied on the immunoSEQ multiplex PCR assay. The source is immuneACCESS, and TCRdb retained only in-frame sequences with V and J called. Part of the clones is not carried over; for the studies checked, unresolved V genes explain less than half of this, and the remainder is unexplained. For this sample there are about 48,000 clones; 70% to 90% appear just once. The ten most abundant clones make up under 55% of the sample. The sample was CD4+ or CD8+ T cells sorted from blood, taken in a trial of the OX40 agonist ivuxolimab. The receptors were sampled from an adult with an advanced solid tumor such as melanoma, head and neck, liver or kidney cancer.

The rearrangement uses TRBV6-5 and TRBJ2-7; TRBD1 is a possible D gene (5 bases). Germline CDR1 reads MNHEY; CDR2 reads SVGAGI. The CDR3 totals 15 residues. V was cut by 6 bases and J by 0 bases, with 15 bases left in between. The CDR3 reads CASSPEQAFSYEQYF. CDR3 nucleotides: TGTGCCAGCAGCCCGGAACAGGCGTTCTCCTACGAGCAGTACTTC.

The chain couples TRBV11-1 to TRBJ1-2; 7 positions match TRBD1. The trim removed 5 bases at V and 2 bases at J, leaving 5 bases unmatched. Germline V lookup: CDR1 SGHAT, CDR2 FQDESV (reference sequence). The CDR3 is made up of 14 amino acids. CDR3 protein: CASSTRGQNYGYTF. As DNA, the CDR3 is TGTGCCAGCAGCACACGGGGACAGAACTATGGCTACACCTTC. The full variable domain, in which reference TRBV11-1 and TRBJ1-2 provide the parts outside the CDR3, is EAEVAQSPRYKITEKSQAVAFWCDPISGHATLYWYRQILGQGPELLVQFQDESVVDDSQLPKDRFSAERLKGVDSTLKIQPAELGDSAMYLCASSTRGQNYGYTFGSGTRLTVV.

This clone was observed once. This chain links TRBV5-1 with TRBJ2-1, with 14 nucleotides matching TRBD2. In germline, CDR1 is SGHRS, CDR2 YFSETQ. This CDR3 is built from 15 residues. With 4 bases clipped from V and 9 bases from J, the junction kept 6 bases outside the gene matches. The CDR3 loop is CASSIGLAGGTEQFF. The DNA of the CDR3 is TGCGCCAGCAGCATAGGACTAGCGGGGGGAACTGAGCAGTTCTTC. The full variable domain, completed using reference TRBV5-1 and TRBJ2-1, is KAGVTQTPRYLIKTRGQQVTLSCSPISGHRSVSWYQQTPGQGLQFLFEYFSETQRNKGNFPGRFSGRQFSNSRSEMNVSTLELGDSALYLCASSIGLAGGTEQFFGPGTRLTVL.

This clone occurred many times. The CDR3, as DNA: TGTGCCAGCAGTTCCCGGACTAGCGGAACCTACAATGAGCAGTTCTTC. Its protein is CASSSRTSGTYNEQFF. J is TRBJ2-1 and V is TRBV27; 10 nucleotides match TRBD2. The CDR3 consists of 16 residues. Germline trimming cut 4 bases from V and 2 bases from J; bases unmatched to any gene: 5. Germline V lookup: CDR1 MNHEY, CDR2 SMNVEV (reference sequence).

This chain joins TRBV14 and TRBJ1-3; D is ambiguous. The V end was cut by 3 bases, the J end by 0 bases, with 9 bases between. Germline lookup yields CDR1 SGHDN and CDR2 FVKESK. The CDR3 sequence is 15 residues long. This CDR3 is CASSQDGYSGNTIYF. In DNA, the CDR3 is TGTGCCAGCAGCCAGGACGGGTACTCTGGAAACACCATATATTTT.

The chain joins TRBV27 to TRBJ1-1; D call uncertain. V was cut by 0 bases and J by 1 base, with 12 bases left in between. The length of the CDR3 is 16 residues. CDR1 and CDR2 from the germline V gene are MNHEY and SMNVEV (reference sequence). CDR3 protein: CASSLSNPWANTEAFF. The DNA for the CDR3 is TGTGCCAGCAGTTTATCTAACCCATGGGCGAACACTGAAGCTTTCTTT.

This chain links TRBV7-2 with TRBJ1-2; TRBD1 agrees at 9 bases. The CDR3 loop spans 16 amino acids. Germline CDR1 and CDR2: SGHTA and FQGNSA. V shed 5 bases, J shed 4 bases, and the junction held 11 bases outside the gene matches. The chain's CDR3 is CASSILDRGMAYGYTF. For the CDR3, the DNA is TGTGCCAGCAGCATATTGGACAGGGGAATGGCCTATGGCTACACCTTC.

This rearrangement joins TRBV9 to TRBJ2-2; D gene unclear. This CDR3 spans 13 amino acids. In germline, CDR1 is SGDLS, CDR2 YYNGEE. Trimming shortened V by 0 bases and J by 5 bases, and 5 bases separated the two germline ends. The CDR3 is CASSVATTGELFF. The CDR3 coding sequence is TGTGCCAGCAGCGTAGCTACGACCGGGGAGCTGTTTTTT. Variable domain in full (rest from reference TRBV9 and TRBJ2-2): DSGVTQTPKHLITATGQRVTLRCSPRSGDLSVYWYQQSLDQGLQFLIQYYNGEERAKGNILERFSAQQFPDLHSELNLSSLELGDSALYFCASSVATTGELFFGEGSRLTVL.

V gene TRBV27 combines with J gene TRBJ1-2, with TRBD1 matching over 8 bases. The trim removed 4 bases at V and 4 bases at J, leaving 5 bases unmatched. Germline CDR1 and CDR2: MNHEY and SMNVEV (reference sequence). This CDR3 spans 14 amino acids. CDR3 loop: CASSSRDRSYGYTF. CDR3 in DNA: TGTGCCAGCAGTTCCCGGGACAGGTCCTATGGCTACACCTTC.

This clone was seen only a few times. This chain's CDR3 is CASSESDGNTEAFF. The CDR3 nucleotides are TGCGCCAGCAGTGAGTCGGACGGGAACACTGAAGCTTTCTTT. The chain is built from TRBV10-1 and TRBJ1-1; D is undetermined. Trimming pared 0 bases from V and 1 base from J, leaving 6 bases between. CDR1 and CDR2 (germline): WNHNN, SYGVQD (reference sequence). The CDR3 has 14 amino acids.

The gene calls are TRBV7-2 and TRBJ1-1, with a tentative D call TRBD1 (5 bases). Per germline, CDR1 SGHTA and CDR2 FQGNSA. The germline V and J ends were trimmed by 1 base and 8 bases, with 17 bases remaining between them. This CDR3 is 15 amino acids long. CDR3 protein: CASSLGWGRYAEAFF. The CDR3 nucleotides are TGTGCCAGCAGCTTAGGATGGGGCCGCTACGCGGAAGCTTTCTTT.

The chain has TRBV27 and TRBJ1-2; the D is unclear. There are 13 residues in the CDR3. Germline CDR1 is MNHEY and CDR2 is SMNVEV (reference sequence). Trimming removed 3 bases from V and 6 bases from J, with 11 bases in between. Written as DNA, the CDR3 is TGTGCCAGCAGTTTCCCGGGTAGTCATGGCTACACCTTC. Protein sequence: CASSFPGSHGYTF.

This clone has just one count. The chain joins TRBV4-3 to TRBJ2-3; 7 bases are a match to TRBD2. The length of the CDR3 is 17 residues. Germline-derived CDR1 and CDR2 are LGHNA and YSLEER. Trimming cost V 1 base and J 0 bases; bases outside gene matches: 7. The CDR3 sequence: CASSQVVLAASTDTQYF. The CDR3, as DNA: TGCGCCAGCAGCCAAGTAGTCCTAGCGGCTAGCACAGATACGCAGTATTTT.

This clone has a handful of counts. The gene calls are TRBV4-2 and TRBJ2-4; 10 nucleotides align to TRBD1. Per the germline V gene, CDR1 is LGHNA and CDR2 is YNFKEQ. This CDR3 comprises 19 residues. Trimming cost V 0 bases and J 2 bases; bases outside gene matches: 10. This CDR3 reads CASSQEADPGQGTKNIQYF. The CDR3 DNA sequence: TGTGCCAGCAGCCAAGAGGCCGATCCGGGACAGGGGACCAAAAACATTCAGTACTTC.

The V call is TRBV13, the J call TRBJ2-7; TRBD2 matches 7 bases. Germline-derived CDR1 and CDR2 are PRHDT and FYEKMQ (reference sequence). The V and J ends lost 5 bases and 8 bases, in that order; junction bases with no gene match: 6. This CDR3 spans 12 amino acids. The CDR3 sequence: CASSTRGVQQYF. The CDR3 region has the DNA TGTGCCAGCAGCACACGGGGGGTTCAGCAGTACTTC.

DNA for the CDR3: TGTGCCAGCAGTGACCAGGGGAGGGGAAGTCAGCCCCAGCATTTT. As protein: CASSDQGRGSQPQHF. V and J are TRBV6-1 and TRBJ1-5, with a possible D match to TRBD1 (6 bases). V was pared by 3 bases and J by 6 bases, with 15 bases between. The CDR3 runs to 15 residues. Germline CDR1 and CDR2: MNHNS and SASEGT.

In this sample, this clone turned up once. The chain is built from TRBV27 and TRBJ2-7; 13 bases agree with TRBD2. Unmatched junction bases numbered 16, after V lost 7 bases and J lost 7 bases. CDR3 length: 17 amino acids. Germline CDR1 and CDR2: MNHEY and SMNVEV (reference sequence). CDR3 DNA sequence: TGTGCCAGCACCACGCGATTAGGACTAGCGGGGGCCAAGGAGCAGTACTTC. Protein product: CASTTRLGLAGAKEQYF.